This T cell receptor (beta chain) was profiled in a study of cytomegalovirus exposure and HLA in healthy donors. Study-wide points: An Asian-associated ancestry cluster reportedly showed fewer N-insertions than the roughly 600-donor mean in a later analysis. Follow-up analysis seemed to connect common viral pathogens with several of the most significant clusters identified.

With 60 Vbeta and 13 Jbeta primers, the PCR was carried out. Sequencing used immunoSEQ multiplex PCR; TCRdb keeps in-frame clones, though not all of them. The table shows 100,000 to 150,000 clones, with roughly 88% occurring only once. The V end was cut by 2 bases, the J end by 4 bases, with 8 bases between. The CDR3 is 13 residues long. Germline CDR1 reads MGHDK; CDR2 reads SYGVNS. This clone was seen a few times. What it binds is not known. Sequenced: PBMCs. This TCR derives from a woman between 18 and 29 years old in good health and CMV-seropositive. The chain recombines TRBV25-1 with TRBJ1-1; no definite D call. The CDR3 DNA sequence: TGTGCCAGCAGTGAAGGGGAGGGCACTGAAGCTTTCTTT. The encoded protein is CASSEGEGTEAFF.